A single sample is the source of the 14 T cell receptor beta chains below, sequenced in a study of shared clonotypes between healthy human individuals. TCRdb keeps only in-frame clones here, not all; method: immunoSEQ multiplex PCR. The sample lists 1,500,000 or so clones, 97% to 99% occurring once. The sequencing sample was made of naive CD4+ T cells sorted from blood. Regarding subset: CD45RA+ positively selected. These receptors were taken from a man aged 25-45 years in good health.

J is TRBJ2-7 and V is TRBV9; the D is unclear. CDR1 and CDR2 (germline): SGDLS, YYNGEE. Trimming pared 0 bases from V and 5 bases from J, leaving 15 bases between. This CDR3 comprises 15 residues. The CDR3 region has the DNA TGTGCCAGCAGCGTAGTCCCGGGCCTGACGAACGAGCAGTACTTC. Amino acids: CASSVVPGLTNEQYF.

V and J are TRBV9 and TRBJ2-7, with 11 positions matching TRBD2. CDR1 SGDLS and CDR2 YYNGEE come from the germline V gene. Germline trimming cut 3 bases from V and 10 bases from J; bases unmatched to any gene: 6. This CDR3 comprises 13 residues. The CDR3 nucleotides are TGTGCCAGCAGCGCGGGACTAGCGGCCAGCCAGTACTTC. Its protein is CASSAGLAASQYF.

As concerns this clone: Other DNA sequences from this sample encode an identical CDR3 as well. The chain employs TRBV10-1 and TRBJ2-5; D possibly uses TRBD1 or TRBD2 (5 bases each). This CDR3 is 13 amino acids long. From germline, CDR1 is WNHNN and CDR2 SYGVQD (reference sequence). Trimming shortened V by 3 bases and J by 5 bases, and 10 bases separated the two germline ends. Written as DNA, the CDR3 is TGCGCCAGCAGTGACAGGGACGGGGAGACCCAGTACTTC. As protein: CASSDRDGETQYF.

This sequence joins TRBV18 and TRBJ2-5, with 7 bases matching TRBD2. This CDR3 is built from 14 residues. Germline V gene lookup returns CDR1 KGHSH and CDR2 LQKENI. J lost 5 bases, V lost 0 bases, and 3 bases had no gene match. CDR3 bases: TGTGCCAGCTCACCACCCTCACTAGCGGAGACCCAGTACTTC. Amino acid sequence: CASSPPSLAETQYF.

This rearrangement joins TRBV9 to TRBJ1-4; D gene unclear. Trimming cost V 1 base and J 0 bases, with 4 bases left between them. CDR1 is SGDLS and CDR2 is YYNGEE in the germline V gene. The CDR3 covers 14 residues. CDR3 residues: CASSVTSTNEKLFF. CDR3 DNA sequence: TGTGCCAGCAGCGTAACATCAACTAATGAAAAACTGTTTTTT.

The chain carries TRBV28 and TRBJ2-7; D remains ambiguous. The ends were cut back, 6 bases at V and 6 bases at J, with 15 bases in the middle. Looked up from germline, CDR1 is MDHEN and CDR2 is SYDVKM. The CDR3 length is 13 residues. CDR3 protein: CASSPGQALEQYF. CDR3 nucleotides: TGTGCCAGCAGCCCGGGTCAAGCCCTCGAGCAGTACTTC.

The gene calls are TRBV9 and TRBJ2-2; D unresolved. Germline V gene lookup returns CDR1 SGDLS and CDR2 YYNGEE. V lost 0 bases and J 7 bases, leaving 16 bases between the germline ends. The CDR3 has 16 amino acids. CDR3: CASSVDWEWRGGELFF. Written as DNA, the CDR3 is TGTGCCAGCAGCGTAGATTGGGAATGGAGAGGCGGGGAGCTGTTTTTT.

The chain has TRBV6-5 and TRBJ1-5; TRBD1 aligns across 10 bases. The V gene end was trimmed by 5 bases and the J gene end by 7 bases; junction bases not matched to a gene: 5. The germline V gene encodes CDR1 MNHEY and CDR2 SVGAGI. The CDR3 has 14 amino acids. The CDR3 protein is CASSRQDRGQPQHF. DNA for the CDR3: TGTGCCAGCAGTCGACAGGACAGGGGGCAGCCCCAGCATTTT.

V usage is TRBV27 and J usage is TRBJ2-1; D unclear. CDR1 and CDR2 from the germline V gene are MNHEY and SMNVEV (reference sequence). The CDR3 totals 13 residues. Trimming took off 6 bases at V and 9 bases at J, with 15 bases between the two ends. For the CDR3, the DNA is TGTGCCAGCAGCCGCACCCGACTGGGTGAGCAGTTCTTC. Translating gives CASSRTRLGEQFF.

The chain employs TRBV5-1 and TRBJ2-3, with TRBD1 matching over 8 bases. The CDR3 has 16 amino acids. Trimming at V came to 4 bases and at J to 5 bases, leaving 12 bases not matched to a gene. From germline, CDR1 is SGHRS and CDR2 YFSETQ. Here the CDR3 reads CASSRGQEQRGDTQYF. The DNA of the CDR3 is TGCGCCAGCAGCAGGGGACAGGAGCAGAGGGGAGATACGCAGTATTTT. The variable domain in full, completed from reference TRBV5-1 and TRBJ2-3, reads KAGVTQTPRYLIKTRGQQVTLSCSPISGHRSVSWYQQTPGQGLQFLFEYFSETQRNKGNFPGRFSGRQFSNSRSEMNVSTLELGDSALYLCASSRGQEQRGDTQYFGPGTRLTVL.

In DNA form, the CDR3 reads TGTGCCAGCTCACCCACCCGGGATGAAGCTTTCTTT. It is translated as CASSPTRDEAFF. The chain carries TRBV18 and TRBJ1-1, with D hard to call. The CDR3 is 12 amino acids. In germline, CDR1 is KGHSH, CDR2 LQKENI. Trimming shortened V by 3 bases and J by 7 bases, and 9 bases separated the two germline ends.

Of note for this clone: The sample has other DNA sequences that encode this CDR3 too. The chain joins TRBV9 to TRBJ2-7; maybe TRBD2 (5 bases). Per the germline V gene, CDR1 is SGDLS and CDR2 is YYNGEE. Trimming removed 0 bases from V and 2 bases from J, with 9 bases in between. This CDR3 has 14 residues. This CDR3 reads CASSVATGTYEQYF. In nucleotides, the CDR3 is TGTGCCAGCAGCGTAGCTACGGGAACCTACGAGCAGTACTTC.

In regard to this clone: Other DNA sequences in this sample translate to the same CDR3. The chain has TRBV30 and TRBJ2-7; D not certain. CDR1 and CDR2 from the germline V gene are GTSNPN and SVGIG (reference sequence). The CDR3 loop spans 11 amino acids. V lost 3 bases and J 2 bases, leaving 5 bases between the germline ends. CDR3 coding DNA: TGTGCCTGGAGGGGCCCCTACGAGCAGTACTTC. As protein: CAWRGPYEQYF.

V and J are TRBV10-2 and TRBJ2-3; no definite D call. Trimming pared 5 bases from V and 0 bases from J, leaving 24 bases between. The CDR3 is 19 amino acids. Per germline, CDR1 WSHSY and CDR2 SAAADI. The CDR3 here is CASSTPLEPLETSTDTQYF. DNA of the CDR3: TGCGCCAGCAGTACCCCACTCGAGCCACTCGAGACTAGCACAGATACGCAGTATTTT.